These 19 T cell receptor beta chains originate from one sample sequenced in a study of cytomegalovirus exposure and HLA in healthy donors. 13 Jbeta primers and 60 Vbeta primers were used for the PCR. Profiling relied on immunoSEQ multiplex PCR, and the TCRdb table lists in-frame clones only, not all of them. The sample's table shows approximately 82,000 clones. The sample comprised PBMCs. Source of these receptors: a woman aged 55 to 70 in good health and CMV-seronegative.

The chain links TRBV7-9 to TRBJ2-7; 9 nucleotides match TRBD2. J was trimmed by 5 bases and V by 4 bases; bases with no gene match: 18. The CDR3 covers 18 residues. Germline-derived CDR1 and CDR2 are SEHNR and FQNEAQ (reference sequence). This chain's CDR3 is CASSSPGQGLAGQHEQYF. The CDR3 region has the DNA TGTGCCAGCAGCTCCCCGGGACAAGGGCTAGCGGGACAGCACGAGCAGTACTTC. Full variable domain (rest looked up from reference TRBV7-9 and TRBJ2-7): DTGVSQNPRHKITKRGQNVTFRCDPISEHNRLYWYRQTLGQGPEFLTYFQNEAQLEKSRLLSDRFSAERPKGSFSTLEIQRTEQGDSAMYLCASSSPGQGLAGQHEQYFGPGTRLTVT.

The rearrangement links TRBV4-3 to TRBJ1-4; 8 positions agree with TRBD1. This CDR3 has 21 residues. Germline loops: CDR1 LGHNA, CDR2 YSLEER. V shed 0 bases, J shed 11 bases, and the junction held 26 bases outside the gene matches. CDR3 DNA: TGCGCCAGCAGCCAAGATCTAAGTGCCAGGGGGCTCGGGGGGCTTAGCGGGAAACTGTTTTTT. Amino acids: CASSQDLSARGLGGLSGKLFF.

The CDR3 loop is CASSEEQAHYGYTF. CDR3 nucleotide sequence: TGCGCCAGCAGTGAGGAACAGGCCCACTATGGCTACACCTTC. V gene TRBV10-2 combines with J gene TRBJ1-2; maybe TRBD1 (5 bases). This CDR3 has 14 amino acids. V gave up 2 bases and J gave up 3 bases, with 10 bases separating them. Germline loops: CDR1 WSHSY, CDR2 SAAADI.

The V call is TRBV7-2, the J call TRBJ1-5; D is perhaps TRBD1 (6 bases). The V gene's germline CDR1 is SGHTA and CDR2 FQGNSA. V shed 5 bases and J shed 5 bases, with 16 bases lying between them. The CDR3 contains 15 residues. The CDR3 sequence is CASSPRGGAYQPQHF. Here the CDR3 DNA reads TGTGCCAGCAGCCCAAGGGGGGGCGCCTATCAGCCCCAGCATTTT.

The chain recombines TRBV29-1 with TRBJ2-2; the D gene is possibly TRBD1 (8 bases). Trimming took off 6 bases at V and 6 bases at J, with 14 bases between the two ends. The CDR3 runs to 13 residues. Germline values: CDR1 SQVTM, CDR2 ANQGSEA. CDR3 coding DNA: TGCAGCGTGAGACAGGGGAGGGCCGGGGAGCTGTTTTTT. It translates to CSVRQGRAGELFF.

The V gene is TRBV18, the J gene TRBJ2-4, with a possible D match to TRBD1 (6 bases). The germline V and J ends were trimmed by 0 bases and 2 bases, with 14 bases remaining between them. CDR3 length: 17 residues. Per germline, CDR1 KGHSH and CDR2 LQKENI. CDR3 DNA: TGTGCCAGCTCACCACCCGGACAGTTAGGGACCAAAAACATTCAGTACTTC. Encoded protein: CASSPPGQLGTKNIQYF.

V usage is TRBV4-3 and J usage is TRBJ2-7; D is uncertain. CDR1 LGHNA and CDR2 YSLEER come from the germline V gene. The CDR3 totals 15 residues. Trimming pared 0 bases from V and 0 bases from J, leaving 9 bases between. CDR3 in DNA: TGCGCCAGCAGCCAAGACGTTGCGAACTCCTACGAGCAGTACTTC. It specifies CASSQDVANSYEQYF.

The genes are TRBV11-2 and TRBJ2-1; D is unresolved. Germline lookup yields CDR1 SGHAT and CDR2 FQNNGV. Deletions cut 6 bases from V and 0 bases from J, with 12 bases between. The CDR3 has 15 residues. CDR3 amino acids: CASRPTRSSYNEQFF. CDR3 sequence (DNA): TGTGCCAGCAGACCTACTCGAAGCTCCTACAATGAGCAGTTCTTC.

The V call is TRBV5-5, the J call TRBJ2-1, with a weak D call TRBD2 (5 bases). Between the trimmed V and J ends, which lost 3 bases and 7 bases, there was a span of 14 bases. Per the germline V gene, CDR1 is SGHKS and CDR2 is YYEKEE (reference sequence). This CDR3 contains 14 residues. Written as DNA, the CDR3 is TGTGCCAGCAGCTCTTCGGACTTTCCAAATGAGCAGTTCTTC. Translated, it gives CASSSSDFPNEQFF. The full variable domain, rest sourced from reference TRBV5-5 and TRBJ2-1, is DAGVTQSPTHLIKTRGQQVTLRCSPISGHKSVSWYQQVLGQGPQFIFQYYEKEERGRGNFPDRFSARQFPNYSSELNVNALLLGDSALYLCASSSSDFPNEQFFGPGTRLTVL.

Details on this clone: Other DNA sequences in the sample encode the same CDR3. The chain recombines TRBV5-1 with TRBJ2-3, with 7 bases matching TRBD2. Trimming at V came to 4 bases and at J to 3 bases, leaving 14 bases not matched to a gene. The length of the CDR3 is 17 residues. Germline V lookup: CDR1 SGHRS, CDR2 YFSETQ. The CDR3 reads CASSADPVPSGTDTQYF. Written as DNA, the CDR3 is TGCGCCAGCAGCGCAGACCCCGTCCCTAGCGGAACAGATACGCAGTATTTT.

The chain employs TRBV11-3 and TRBJ2-7, with TRBD1 as a possible D gene (6 bases). Trimming took off 5 bases at V and 4 bases at J, with 24 bases between the two ends. Looked up from germline, CDR1 is SGHNT and CDR2 is YENEEA. This CDR3 is 17 amino acids long. CDR3 protein: CASSPAGAAGVWYEQYF. The CDR3 DNA reads TGTGCCAGCAGCCCTGCCGGGGCGGCAGGGGTTTGGTACGAGCAGTACTTC.

The J gene is TRBJ1-1, the V gene TRBV6-5, with D unresolved. The CDR3 is 15 amino acids. Germline assignment: CDR1 MNHEY and CDR2 SVGAGI. V was pared by 0 bases and J by 1 base, with 9 bases between. DNA of the CDR3: TGTGCCAGCAGTTACTCACAGTATAGGAACACTGAAGCTTTCTTT. This translates into CASSYSQYRNTEAFF.

This clone registers medium-sized by frequency. The chain links TRBV7-2 to TRBJ1-2; 7 nucleotides agree with TRBD1. The CDR3 is 15 amino acids. Unmatched junction bases numbered 8, after V lost 0 bases and J lost 7 bases. Germline V lookup: CDR1 SGHTA, CDR2 FQGNSA. The CDR3 DNA follows: TGTGCCAGCAGCTTAGCGTTGAGACAGGGCTCTGGCTACACCTTC. It translates to CASSLALRQGSGYTF.

This chain connects TRBV7-9 to TRBJ2-5, with unresolved D. With 5 bases removed from V and 1 base from J, the gap between germline ends came to 11 bases. In germline, CDR1 is SEHNR, CDR2 FQNEAQ (reference sequence). CDR3 length: 14 amino acids. CDR3 nucleotide sequence: TGTGCCAGCAGCCCCAGCGCGACCCAAGAGACCCAGTACTTC. Translation: CASSPSATQETQYF.

The chain is built from TRBV7-8 and TRBJ1-2; the D gene is possibly TRBD1 (6 bases). Germline loops: CDR1 SGHVS, CDR2 FQNEAQ. Trimming took off 6 bases at V and 2 bases at J, with 16 bases between the two ends. The CDR3 has 15 residues. CDR3 coding DNA: TGTGCCAGCAGTCGTCAGGGGCCTACGAACTATGGCTACACCTTC. This sequence encodes CASSRQGPTNYGYTF.

The rearrangement uses TRBV7-8 and TRBJ1-2; a possible D gene is TRBD1 (6 bases). V was cut by 3 bases and J by 4 bases, with 9 bases left in between. Germline V lookup: CDR1 SGHVS, CDR2 FQNEAQ. The length of the CDR3 is 13 residues. The CDR3, as DNA: TGTGCCAGCAGCTTGCAGGGGCCCTATGGCTACACCTTC. Translation gives CASSLQGPYGYTF. The entire variable domain, with the rest obtained from reference TRBV7-8 and TRBJ1-2, is as follows: GAGVSQSPRYKVAKRGQDVALRCDPISGHVSLFWYQQALGQGPEFLTYFQNEAQLDKSGLPSDRFFAERPEGSVSTLKIQRTQQEDSAVYLCASSLQGPYGYTFGSGTRLTVV.

This chain uses TRBV9 with TRBJ2-2; 14 nucleotides match TRBD2. J gave up 8 bases and V 0 bases, and 6 bases lay outside the gene matches. CDR1 SGDLS and CDR2 YYNGEE come from the germline V gene. The CDR3 is 17 amino acids. CDR3 sequence (DNA): TGTGCCAGCAGCGTAGTGGGACTAGCGGGAGAATCAGGGGAGCTGTTTTTT. It codes for CASSVVGLAGESGELFF.

This chain joins TRBV29-1 and TRBJ2-1, with unresolved D. The CDR3 covers 12 residues. The germline V gene has CDR1 SQVTM and CDR2 ANQGSEA. The V and J ends lost 2 bases and 5 bases respectively, with 7 bases between them. The CDR3 sequence: CSVEKQDNEQFF. In DNA form, the CDR3 reads TGCAGCGTTGAAAAACAAGACAATGAGCAGTTCTTC.

The chain joins TRBV6-5 to TRBJ2-7; maybe TRBD1 (5 bases). The CDR3 has 13 amino acids. Germline V gene lookup returns CDR1 MNHEY and CDR2 SVGAGI. V gave up 2 bases and J gave up 3 bases, with 8 bases separating them. The CDR3 protein is CASSYRDSYEQYF. CDR3 nucleotides: TGTGCCAGCAGTTACCGCGACAGCTACGAGCAGTACTTC.